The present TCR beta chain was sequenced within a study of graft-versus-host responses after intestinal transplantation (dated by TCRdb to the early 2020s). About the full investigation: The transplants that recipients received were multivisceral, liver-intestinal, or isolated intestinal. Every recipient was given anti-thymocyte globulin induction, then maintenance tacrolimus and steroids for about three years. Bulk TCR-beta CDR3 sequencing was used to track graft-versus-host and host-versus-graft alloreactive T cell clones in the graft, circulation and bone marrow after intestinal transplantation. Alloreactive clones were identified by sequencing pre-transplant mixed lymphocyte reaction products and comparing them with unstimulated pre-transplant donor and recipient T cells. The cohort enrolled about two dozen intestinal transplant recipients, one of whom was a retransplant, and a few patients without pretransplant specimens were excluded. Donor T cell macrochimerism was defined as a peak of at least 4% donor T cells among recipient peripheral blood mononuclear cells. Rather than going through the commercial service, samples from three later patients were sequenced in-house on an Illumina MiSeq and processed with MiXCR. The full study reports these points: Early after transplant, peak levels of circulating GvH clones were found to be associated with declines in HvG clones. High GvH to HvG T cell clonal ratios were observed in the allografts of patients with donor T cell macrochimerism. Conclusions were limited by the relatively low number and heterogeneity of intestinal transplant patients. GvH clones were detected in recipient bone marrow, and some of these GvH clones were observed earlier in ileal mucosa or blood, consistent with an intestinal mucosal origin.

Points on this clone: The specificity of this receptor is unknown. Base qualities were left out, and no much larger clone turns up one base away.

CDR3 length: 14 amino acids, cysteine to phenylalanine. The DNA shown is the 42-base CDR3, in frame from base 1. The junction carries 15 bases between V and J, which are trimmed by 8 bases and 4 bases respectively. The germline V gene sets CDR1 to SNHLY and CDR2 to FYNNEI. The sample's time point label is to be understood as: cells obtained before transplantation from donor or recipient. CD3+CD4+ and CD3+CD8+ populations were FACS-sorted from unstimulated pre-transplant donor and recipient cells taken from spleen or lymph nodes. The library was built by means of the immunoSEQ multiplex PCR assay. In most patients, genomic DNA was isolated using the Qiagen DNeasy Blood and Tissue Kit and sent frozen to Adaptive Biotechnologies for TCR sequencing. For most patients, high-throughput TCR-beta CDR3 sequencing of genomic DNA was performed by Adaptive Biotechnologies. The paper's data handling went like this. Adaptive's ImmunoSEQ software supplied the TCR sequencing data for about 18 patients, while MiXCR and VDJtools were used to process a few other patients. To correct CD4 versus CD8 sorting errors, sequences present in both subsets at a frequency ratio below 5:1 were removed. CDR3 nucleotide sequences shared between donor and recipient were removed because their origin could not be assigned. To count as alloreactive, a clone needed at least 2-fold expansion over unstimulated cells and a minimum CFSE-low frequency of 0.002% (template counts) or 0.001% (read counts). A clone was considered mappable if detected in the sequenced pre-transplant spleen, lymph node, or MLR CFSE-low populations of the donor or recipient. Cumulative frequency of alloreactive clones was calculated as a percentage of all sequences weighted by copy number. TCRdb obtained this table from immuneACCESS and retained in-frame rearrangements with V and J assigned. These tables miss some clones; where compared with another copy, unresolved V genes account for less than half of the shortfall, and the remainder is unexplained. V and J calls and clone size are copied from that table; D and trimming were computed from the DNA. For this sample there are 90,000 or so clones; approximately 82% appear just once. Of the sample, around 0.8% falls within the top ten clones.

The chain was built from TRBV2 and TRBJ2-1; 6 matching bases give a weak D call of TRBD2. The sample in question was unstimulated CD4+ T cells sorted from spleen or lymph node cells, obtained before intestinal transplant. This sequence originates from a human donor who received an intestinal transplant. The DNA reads TGTGCCAGCCGTGGTAGCGGCATGTACAATGAGCAGTTCTTC. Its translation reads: CASRGSGMYNEQFF.